The text below deals with one T cell receptor beta chain. Its specificity is unknown. CDR3 length equals 12 residues. Looked up from germline, CDR1 is SGHRS and CDR2 is YFSETQ. Trimming took off 4 bases at V and 7 bases at J, with 12 bases between the two ends. Original handling: ImmunoSEQ gave junction-only sequences without quality scores, so filtering differed. The method was immunoSEQ multiplex PCR; TCRdb's version includes in-frame clones alone and lacks a portion of them. For V, J and clone size, that table is used; D and trimming come from the DNA. The data hold about 980,000 clones, with 70% to 85% observed a single time. The sample originates from a study of shared clonotypes between healthy human individuals. Study-wide findings and caveats: Rarefaction exposed incomplete sorted-subset sequencing despite large depth. With a handful of donors compared, 4% to 5.5% of naive CD4 clonotypes were shared.

The material sequenced was memory CD4+ T cells sorted from blood. The subset here: CD45RA-negative fraction. The source is a man aged 18 to 29 in good health. This chain links TRBV5-1 with TRBJ2-7, with D perhaps TRBD2 (5 bases). The CDR3, as DNA: TGCGCCAGCAGCGTCGATTGGAGGGAGCAGTACTTC. It codes for CASSVDWREQYF. The variable domain in full, with the rest retrieved from reference TRBV5-1 and TRBJ2-7, is KAGVTQTPRYLIKTRGQQVTLSCSPISGHRSVSWYQQTPGQGLQFLFEYFSETQRNKGNFPGRFSGRQFSNSRSEMNVSTLELGDSALYLCASSVDWREQYFGPGTRLTVT.